What follows describes a single T cell receptor (beta chain). The antigen it binds to is not known. Per-nucleotide qualities are absent, and no much larger clonotype sits a single base away. These data are taken from a study of cytomegalovirus exposure and HLA in healthy donors (dated by TCRdb to about 2017). Broadly, across the study: An earlier analysis of some 620 of the donors reported about 280 Gb of sequence data and roughly 120 million unique TCR beta sequences obtained from about 200 million T cells. In a later analysis, previously published TCR beta repertoires from 666 donors were re-analyzed and high-resolution HLA genotyping was added so that TCR occurrence patterns could be studied. Along with the roughly 670-subject first cohort, a separate validation cohort of over a hundred different subjects was used. Alongside the repertoire data, information on donor age, sex, ethnicity and CMV serostatus was compiled. Rather than drawing on any new phenotypic data, the later analysis identified candidate immune exposures from TCR beta sequences and the way those sequences occurred across donors. A handful of DR-DQ haplotypes were handled as single units for association and clustering because linkage in the cohort was strong. Every discovery cohort repertoire had been produced on one sequencing platform. The study profiled the T cell repertoires of 550 to 700 subjects by immunosequencing and related them to cytomegalovirus serostatus. Of the roughly 400 genotyped donors, 75% to 85% were placed in the genetic ancestry cluster associated with self-reported Caucasian donors. Roughly 300 gigabases of sequencing data and approximately 85 million unique TCR sequences were included in an early release covering roughly 700 HLA-typed donors. Across about 370 genotyped donors of the cohort, an average of approximately 240,000 unique TCR beta nucleotide sequences per donor were sequenced, and 15% to 20% of those sequences were non-productive. The number of donors typed differed by locus, with about 629-640 for A, B, C, DRB1 and DQB1, about 500 for DQA1, 600 to 610 for DPA1, and under 490 for DPB1. The study was designed to test whether signatures of past pathogen exposure could be identified by cataloging public T cell receptors. To predict cytomegalovirus infection status, the study brought together high-throughput TCR immunosequencing, statistical association of individual TCRs with disease status, and machine learning. HLA typing covered class I and class II loci at four-digit resolution. Genome-wide SNP genotypes for about 65% of the 666 donors were used in a later genetic analysis, which treated that subset as a discovery cohort. An earlier analysis of several hundred of the donors used high-throughput TCR beta sequencing to judge whether each TCR beta V gene segment behaved as functional or pseudogenic. Broad study findings and their caveats: Assigning TCR associations to individual alleles was difficult when HLA alleles, especially DR and DQ, strongly co-occurred. The study listed approximately 150 TCR beta chains as associated with cytomegalovirus. The 87-base-pair reads could not distinguish some IMGT-functional V segments, including TRBV6-2 and TRBV6-3, so those segments were excluded. In an earlier analysis of some 640 of the donors, most TCR beta V segments were observed in productive rearrangements about 90% or about 30% of the time, broadly matching IMGT annotations. The authors suggested that the approach could potentially be generalized to other disease states and immunological phenotypes. A cluster of highly shared sequence variants was judged likely to represent a technical artifact of the sequencing pipeline. Cytomegalovirus status was reported to be diagnosed by the classifier with high specificity and sensitivity in both the original and validation cohorts. This cohort had only TCR beta chains sequenced, and the lack of alpha or paired-chain data limited which features could be detected. A further reported finding was that TCR beta sequences accurately predicted the HLA-A and HLA-B alleles for most subjects in the first cohort. In a later analysis, the rate of TCR association differed among HLA loci, with DRB1 alleles having the most associated TCRs and HLA-C alleles having the fewest. Sequencing depth was assumed to be roughly uniform across donors in the presence/absence analyses, though that assumption may not hold. Most TCR sequences were seen in very few donors, while some public TCRs were found in many individuals. A later analysis found that most CMV-associated TCR beta chains appeared HLA-restricted, with HLA associations seemingly driven largely by CMV exposure. A later analysis found that HLA-associated TCR beta chains were more clonally expanded and had lower generation probabilities than equally common non-associated chains. In a later analysis, 15,000 to 20,000 TCR beta sequences were associated with specific HLA alleles at a false discovery rate of 0.05. In vitro tests confirmed that three of the cytomegalovirus-associated TCR beta chains recognize cytomegalovirus antigens. The earlier analysis of some 540 of the donors excluded about 16 rarely observed V segments, including chromosome 9 orphons, because counts were too low. According to a later analysis, parvovirus B19, influenza, CMV and Epstein-Barr virus appeared linked to several top co-occurrence clusters. Correlated functional status among segregating V segments might reflect linkage disequilibrium, but an unknown experimental factor could not be ruled out. The only immune exposure information available for the cohort was CMV serostatus. Because some donors lacked HLA typing at each locus, the association tests relied only on the typed subset. A later genetic analysis reported fewer N-insertions in productive TCRs among donors in an Asian-associated ancestry cluster than the 666-donor mean. In a later genetic analysis, a missense DCLRE1C variant was associated with V-gene and J-gene trimming of TCR beta chains, and the association was replicated in an independent cohort.

The cohort comprised around 700 healthy bone marrow donors. Cohort members were all nominally healthy when sampled, although unrecorded immune exposures were likely present. The donor was CMV seropositive and was included in the group of 250 to 350 seropositive cohort members. Every donor gave a peripheral blood sample, and the peripheral blood mononuclear cells from that sample were used for TCR beta sequencing. The Qiagen DNeasy Blood Extraction Kit was used to extract genomic DNA from the blood cell samples. Library method: the immunoSEQ multiplex PCR assay. For the multiplex PCR, a mixture combining 60 forward primers for TCR Vbeta segments and 13 reverse primers for TCR Jbeta segments was used. The CDR3 region of rearranged TCR beta genes was amplified from genomic DNA with a multiplex PCR assay. On the Illumina HiSeq System, the amplified TCR beta libraries were sequenced as 87-base-pair reads. Under the source paper's analysis protocol: Across the 500 to 850 repertoires, a later analysis counted approximately 75 million unique TCR beta chains, 9 million to 14 million of which were shared by at least two donors. To remove PCR and sequencing errors, raw reads were error-corrected and collapsed into unique sequences using a nearest-neighbor algorithm that merged closely related sequences. To assign V, D and J gene segments, CDR3 sequences were aligned to IMGT reference sequences. Each retained sequence needed at least a six-nucleotide match to both a V gene segment and a J gene segment. Rearrangements were called productive when the CDR3 lacked stop codons and stayed in frame with V and J; all others were non-productive. Following IMGT convention, CDR3 was defined as the stretch from the second conserved V-encoded cysteine up to the conserved J-encoded phenylalanine. Sequences without an unambiguous match to a single V gene segment were excluded from the earlier analysis of approximately 600 of the donors. An earlier analysis of some 500 of the donors classified V segments as functional when productive rearrangements were above 56.7% and as segregating when the standard deviation between donors was above 5%. A statistical classification framework was built for diagnosing cytomegalovirus status from the catalog of TCR beta chain sequences. A later analysis assigned V and J genes by comparing TCR nucleotide sequences with IMGT/GENE-DB human TR gene sequences. In a later analysis, CDR3 sequences and most-parsimonious VDJ recombination scenarios were assigned using the TCRdist pipeline. A later analysis defined each TCR beta chain by its CDR3 amino acid sequence plus V-gene family, and excluded reads lacking a unique V-gene family. As a way to deal with suspected cross-contamination and a sequencing artifact, a later analysis dropped nearly 600 nucleotide sequences that were highly shared and had low generation probability. In a later analysis, a clonal expansion index for each public chain was calculated from normalized within-repertoire ranks of inferred template counts. A later analysis computed generation probabilities with a VDJ recombination model fitted to out-of-frame rearrangements, and checked the results against IGoR. A later analysis scored TCR-TCR, TCR-HLA and TCR-CMV co-occurrence with hypergeometric tests, applying a repertoire-size bias correction to TCR pairs. A later analysis estimated false discovery rates by permuting HLA or CMV assignments 20 times. In a later analysis, co-occurring TCRs were grouped using DBSCAN, and TCRdist sequence similarity was added for clustering within HLA-allele-positive subsets. Repertoires with fewer than 30,000 or more than 120,000 public chains, plus five repertoires with anomalous nucleotide sharing, were excluded from co-occurrence clustering. The source is immuneACCESS, and TCRdb retained only in-frame sequences with V and J called. Part of the clones is not carried over; for the studies checked, unresolved V genes explain less than half of this, and the remainder is unexplained. V and J calls plus clone size are reproduced from that table; the DNA served to infer D and trimming. Recorded for this sample are 100,000 or so clones; less than 85% of them occurred a single time. The ten largest account for 8.2% of the sample.

Trimming costs V 1 base and J 4 bases, and their ends lie 13 bases apart. The CDR3 runs 15 amino acids, cysteine and phenylalanine included. The entry retains the CDR3 DNA only, 45 bases that are in frame from base 1. Based on the germline V gene, the CDR1 and CDR2 sequences are SGHNT and YENEEA. In this chain, TRBV11-3 is recombined with TRBJ2-5; matching of 6 bases hints at TRBD1 as the D gene. The source of this sequence is a man aged 35-49 years in good health and CMV-seropositive. Sequencing was performed on PBMCs. The sequenced DNA is TGTGCCAGCAGCTTAGCCAGGGGACGGATAGAGACCCAGTACTTC. Its protein is CASSLARGRIETQYF.